A single sample gave rise to the 20 T cell receptor beta chains below, sequenced in a study of shared clonotypes between healthy human individuals. The repertoire was sequenced with immunoSEQ multiplex PCR; TCRdb's copy has only in-frame clones and lacks some. In the table there are approximately 2.4 million clones, almost 96% of which are singletons. Sequenced material: naive CD4+ T cells sorted from blood. Subset reported: CD45RA+ positively selected. Receptors originate from a young man in good health.

This clone appeared once. This same CDR3 is encoded by further DNA sequences in the sample. V and J are TRBV11-2 and TRBJ2-5, with 12 positions matching TRBD2. Germline CDR1 and CDR2: SGHAT and FQNNGV. The CDR3 covers 16 residues. Germline trimming cut 1 base from V and 5 bases from J; bases unmatched to any gene: 5. DNA of the CDR3: TGTGCCAGCAGCTTAGCCCTAGCGGGAGGGCAGGAGACCCAGTACTTC. Translation gives CASSLALAGGQETQYF.

The chain employs TRBV18 and TRBJ2-5, with D possibly being TRBD1 or TRBD2 (5 bases each). CDR3 length equals 15 residues. CDR1 is KGHSH, CDR2 LQKENI, per germline. The V gene lost 3 bases and the J gene lost 5 bases, with 16 bases spanning the gap. This chain's CDR3 is CASSPGTKPTETQYF. DNA for the CDR3: TGTGCCAGCTCACCCGGGACGAAGCCTACGGAGACCCAGTACTTC.

This chain joins TRBV7-9 and TRBJ2-7, with TRBD1 matching over 10 bases. The CDR3 totals 15 residues. Looked up from germline, CDR1 is SEHNR and CDR2 is FQNEAQ (reference sequence). The V and J ends lost 4 bases and 7 bases, in that order; junction bases with no gene match: 10. DNA of the CDR3: TGTGCCAGCAGCTGGGGACGACAGGGGGCTGGGGAGCAGTACTTC. Its translation: CASSWGRQGAGEQYF.

The V and J genes are TRBV9 and TRBJ1-1, with D hard to call. Germline loops: CDR1 SGDLS, CDR2 YYNGEE. The CDR3 length is 10 residues. The V end lost 9 bases, the J end lost 8 bases, and 11 bases lay between the germline ends. The CDR3 DNA sequence: TGTGCCAACGAGTCGGAGGAAGCTTTCTTT. Protein product: CANESEEAFF. Full variable domain (missing parts from reference TRBV9 and TRBJ1-1): DSGVTQTPKHLITATGQRVTLRCSPRSGDLSVYWYQQSLDQGLQFLIQYYNGEERAKGNILERFSAQQFPDLHSELNLSSLELGDSALYFCANESEEAFFGQGTRLTVV.

The chain combines TRBV27 with TRBJ1-6; 7 nucleotides line up with TRBD1. CDR3 length equals 15 residues. The V and J ends lost 5 bases and 10 bases, in that order; junction bases with no gene match: 11. Germline V gene lookup returns CDR1 MNHEY and CDR2 SMNVEV (reference sequence). CDR3 sequence reads: CASSTDRAAGSPLHF. DNA for the CDR3: TGTGCCAGCAGTACAGACAGGGCGGCGGGCTCACCCCTCCACTTT.

This clone was recorded once. This rearrangement joins TRBV10-1 to TRBJ2-5; 12 bases map to TRBD1. CDR3 size: 15 residues. Germline CDR1 reads WNHNN; CDR2 reads SYGVQD (reference sequence). V lost 2 bases to trimming and J lost 5 bases; unmatched junction nucleotides: 3. This chain's CDR3 is CASSEGTGGMETQYF. Written as DNA, the CDR3 is TGCGCCAGCAGTGAGGGGACAGGGGGCATGGAGACCCAGTACTTC.

The rearrangement links TRBV10-2 to TRBJ2-1, with a tentative D call TRBD2 (5 bases). The CDR3 has 13 amino acids. V lost 6 bases and J lost 4, with 10 bases in between. Germline CDR1 WSHSY, CDR2 SAAADI. The CDR3 sequence: CASSLRGYNEQFF. The CDR3, as DNA: TGCGCCAGCAGCCTTAGAGGGTACAATGAGCAGTTCTTC.

The rearrangement uses TRBV27 and TRBJ2-7, with 7 bases identical to TRBD2. Germline V lookup: CDR1 MNHEY, CDR2 SMNVEV (reference sequence). The CDR3 loop spans 15 amino acids. The junction had 14 bases not matched to a gene; V was cut back by 5 bases and J by 7 bases. CDR3 sequence: CASSPSRTPGREQYF. The CDR3 region has the DNA TGTGCCAGCAGTCCTTCAAGGACACCCGGGAGGGAGCAGTACTTC.

This clone came up once. The chain couples TRBV28 to TRBJ1-1; D is unresolved. CDR3 length equals 11 residues. Germline CDR1 and CDR2: MDHEN and SYDVKM. V was cut by 7 bases and J by 3 bases, with 6 bases left in between. The CDR3, as DNA: TGTGCCAGCAAGAGTTACACTGAAGCTTTCTTT. Encoded protein: CASKSYTEAFF. Full variable domain (remainder filled in from reference TRBV28 and TRBJ1-1): DVKVTQSSRYLVKRTGEKVFLECVQDMDHENMFWYRQDPGLGLRLIYFSYDVKMKEKGDIPEGYSVSREKKERFSLILESASTNQTSMYLCASKSYTEAFFGQGTRLTVV.

The chain links TRBV6-6 to TRBJ1-4; tentative D call: TRBD1 (5 bases). The CDR3 totals 16 residues. Trimming cost V 2 bases and J 5 bases, with 15 bases left between them. The germline gives CDR1 MNHNY, CDR2 SVGAGI (reference sequence). The CDR3 protein is CASSYGTGIKNEKLFF. CDR3 DNA sequence: TGTGCCAGCAGTTACGGGACCGGGATTAAGAATGAAAAACTGTTTTTT.

The rearrangement uses TRBV11-3 and TRBJ2-1, with 14 positions matching TRBD2. Trimming removed 6 bases from V and 4 bases from J; junction bases left unmatched: 5. CDR1 is SGHNT, CDR2 YENEEA, per germline. The CDR3 consists of 16 residues. The CDR3 bases are TGTGCCAGCAGTCAGGGGACTAGCGGGGGATACAATGAGCAGTTCTTC. Protein: CASSQGTSGGYNEQFF.

The rearrangement uses TRBV19 and TRBJ2-5; TRBD2 is a possible D gene (5 bases). CDR3 length: 14 amino acids. Germline CDR1 reads LNHDA; CDR2 reads SQIVND (reference sequence). The V end was cut by 4 bases, the J end by 5 bases, with 14 bases between. The CDR3 is CASSNLQRAETQYF. CDR3 coding DNA: TGTGCCAGTAGTAACCTCCAGAGGGCGGAGACCCAGTACTTC. Full variable domain (missing parts from reference TRBV19 and TRBJ2-5): DGGITQSPKYLFRKEGQNVTLSCEQNLNHDAMYWYRQDPGQGLRLIYYSQIVNDFQKGDIAEGYSVSREKKESFPLTVTSAQKNPTAFYLCASSNLQRAETQYFGPGTRLLVL.

This chain joins TRBV7-9 and TRBJ1-1; D is unresolved. Germline CDR1 reads SEHNR; CDR2 reads FQNEAQ (reference sequence). The CDR3 has 16 amino acids. With 2 bases removed from V and 0 bases from J, the gap between germline ends came to 13 bases. CDR3 coding DNA: TGTGCCAGCAGCTTAAGTCCGAGTCCGATGAACACTGAAGCTTTCTTT. Translating it yields CASSLSPSPMNTEAFF.

This chain connects TRBV18 to TRBJ2-1, with 14 positions matching TRBD2. Trimming took 3 bases from V and 4 from J; bases not matched to a gene: 5. CDR3 length equals 17 residues. Germline-derived CDR1 and CDR2 are KGHSH and LQKENI. The chain's CDR3 is CASSPIGLAGGYNEQFF. The CDR3 nucleotides read TGTGCCAGCTCACCTATTGGACTAGCGGGAGGATACAATGAGCAGTTCTTC.

The V and J genes are TRBV7-9 and TRBJ2-1; D not certain. The CDR3 is 12 amino acids. V was trimmed by 2 bases and J by 10 bases, leaving 9 bases between them. Looked up from germline, CDR1 is SEHNR and CDR2 is FQNEAQ (reference sequence). CDR3 DNA sequence: TGTGCCAGCAGCTTAACCGAGTGGGAGCAGTTCTTC. This gives the protein CASSLTEWEQFF.

The chain uses TRBV6-5 and TRBJ1-2; 7 bases map to TRBD1. The germline CDR1 and CDR2 sequences are MNHEY and SVGAGI. V lost 6 bases and J lost 6; bases outside the gene matches: 13. The CDR3 loop spans 15 amino acids. The CDR3, as DNA: TGTGCCAGCAGGACCTCAATGGACAGGTCCCATGGCTACACCTTC. This codes for CASRTSMDRSHGYTF.

The genes are TRBV6-6 and TRBJ2-3; D gene uncertain. The CDR3 runs to 13 residues. CDR1 and CDR2 from the germline V gene are MNHNY and SVGAGI (reference sequence). V shed 7 bases and J shed 2 bases, with 10 bases lying between them. The CDR3 loop is CASNFGITDTQYF. The CDR3 DNA follows: TGTGCCAGCAACTTCGGCATCACAGATACGCAGTATTTT.

The J gene is TRBJ2-1, the V gene TRBV4-2, with TRBD1 identical over 7 bases. The germline V gene encodes CDR1 LGHNA and CDR2 YNFKEQ. Losses at the gene ends were 0 bases for V and 7 bases for J; bases not matched to a gene: 9. The CDR3 sequence is 16 residues long. The CDR3 region is CASSQETGFAGNEQFF. The CDR3 nucleotides read TGTGCCAGCAGCCAAGAGACAGGGTTTGCTGGGAATGAGCAGTTCTTC.

This chain joins TRBV6-5 and TRBJ2-7; D is perhaps TRBD1 or TRBD2 (5 bases each). CDR3 length: 14 amino acids. Per the germline V gene, CDR1 is MNHEY and CDR2 is SVGAGI. Trimming pared 2 bases from V and 5 bases from J, leaving 13 bases between. In DNA form, the CDR3 reads TGTGCCAGCAGTTACCTCGGCAGGGACCACGAGCAGTACTTC. Protein sequence: CASSYLGRDHEQYF.

V usage is TRBV6-5 and J usage is TRBJ1-6; D is unresolved. The CDR3 covers 13 residues. The V gene lost 7 bases and the J gene lost 7 bases, with 11 bases spanning the gap. Germline loops: CDR1 MNHEY, CDR2 SVGAGI. This CDR3 is CASKRGENSPLHF. Here the CDR3 DNA reads TGTGCCAGCAAAAGAGGAGAGAATTCACCCCTCCACTTT.